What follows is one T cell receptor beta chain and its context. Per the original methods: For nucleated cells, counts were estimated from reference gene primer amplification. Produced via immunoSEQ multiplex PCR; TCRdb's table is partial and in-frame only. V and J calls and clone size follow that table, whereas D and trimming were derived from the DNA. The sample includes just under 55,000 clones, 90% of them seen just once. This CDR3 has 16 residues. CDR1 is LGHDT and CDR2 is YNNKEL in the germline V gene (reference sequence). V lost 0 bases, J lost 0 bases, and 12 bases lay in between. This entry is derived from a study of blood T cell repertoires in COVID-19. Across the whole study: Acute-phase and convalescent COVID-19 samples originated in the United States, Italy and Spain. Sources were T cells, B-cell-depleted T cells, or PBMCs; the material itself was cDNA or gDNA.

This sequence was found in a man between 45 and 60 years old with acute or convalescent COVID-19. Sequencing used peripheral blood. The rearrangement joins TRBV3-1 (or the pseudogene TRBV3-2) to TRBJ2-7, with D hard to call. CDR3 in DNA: TGTGCCAGCAGCCAAGACTCGCTAACGAGCTCCTACGAGCAGTACTTC. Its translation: CASSQDSLTSSYEQYF.